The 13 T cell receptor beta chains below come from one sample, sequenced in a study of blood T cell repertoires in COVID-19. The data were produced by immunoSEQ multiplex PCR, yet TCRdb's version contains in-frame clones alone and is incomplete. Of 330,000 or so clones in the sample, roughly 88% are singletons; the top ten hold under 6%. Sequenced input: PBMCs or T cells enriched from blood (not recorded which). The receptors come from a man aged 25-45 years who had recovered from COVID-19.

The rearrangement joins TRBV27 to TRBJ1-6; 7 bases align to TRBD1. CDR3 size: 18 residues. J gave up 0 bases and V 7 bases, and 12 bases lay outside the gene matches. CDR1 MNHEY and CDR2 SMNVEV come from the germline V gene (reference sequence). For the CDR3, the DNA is TGTGCCAGCACTAGCCGACAGGGACGAGGCTCCTATAATTCACCCCTCCACTTT. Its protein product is CASTSRQGRGSYNSPLHF.

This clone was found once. The CDR3 DNA reads TGTGCCAGCTCACCACGGCGGGGGGGCCTGGGTACAGATACGCAGTATTTT. It translates to CASSPRRGGLGTDTQYF. This chain links TRBV18 with TRBJ2-3, with 9 bases fitting TRBD2. Per germline, CDR1 KGHSH and CDR2 LQKENI. The V and J ends lost 1 base and 3 bases, in that order; junction bases with no gene match: 8. The CDR3 spans 17 residues.

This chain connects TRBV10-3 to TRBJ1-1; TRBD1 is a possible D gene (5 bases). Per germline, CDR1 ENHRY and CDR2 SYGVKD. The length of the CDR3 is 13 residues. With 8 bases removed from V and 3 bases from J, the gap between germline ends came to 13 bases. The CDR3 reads CAIGAGLDTEAFF. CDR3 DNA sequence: TGTGCCATCGGCGCAGGGTTGGACACTGAAGCTTTCTTT.

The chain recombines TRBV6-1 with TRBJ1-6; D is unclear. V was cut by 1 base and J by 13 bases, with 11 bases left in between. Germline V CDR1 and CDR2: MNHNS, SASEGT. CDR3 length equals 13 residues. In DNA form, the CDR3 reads TGTGCCAGCAGTGAAGTCGGGAGGTGGCCCCTCCACTTT. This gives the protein CASSEVGRWPLHF.

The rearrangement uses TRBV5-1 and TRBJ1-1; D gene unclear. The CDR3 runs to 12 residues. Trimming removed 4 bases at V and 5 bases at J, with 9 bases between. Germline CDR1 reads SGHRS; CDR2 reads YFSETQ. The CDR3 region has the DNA TGCGCCAGCAGCGAGGAGGCTACTGAAGCTTTCTTT. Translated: CASSEEATEAFF.

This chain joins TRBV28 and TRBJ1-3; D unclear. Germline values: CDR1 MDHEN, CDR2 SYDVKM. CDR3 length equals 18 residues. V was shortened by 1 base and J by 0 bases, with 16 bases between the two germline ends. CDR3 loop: CASSLSLYSGNSGNTIYF. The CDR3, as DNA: TGTGCCAGCAGTTTATCCCTCTATTCCGGGAACTCTGGAAACACCATATATTTT. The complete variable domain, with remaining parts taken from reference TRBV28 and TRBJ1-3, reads DVKVTQSSRYLVKRTGEKVFLECVQDMDHENMFWYRQDPGLGLRLIYFSYDVKMKEKGDIPEGYSVSREKKERFSLILESASTNQTSMYLCASSLSLYSGNSGNTIYFGEGSWLTVV.

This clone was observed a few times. CDR3 residues: CASSQDMAGARFF. The CDR3 nucleotides are TGTGCCAGCAGCCAAGACATGGCGGGAGCAAGGTTCTTC. The rearrangement links TRBV14 to TRBJ2-1; 7 nucleotides agree with TRBD2. Losses at the gene ends were 0 bases for V and 15 bases for J; bases not matched to a gene: 8. The germline gives CDR1 SGHDN, CDR2 FVKESK. This CDR3 has 13 amino acids.

This CDR3 reads CASSERGGQPQHF. In nucleotides, the CDR3 is TGTGCCAGCAGTGAACGGGGTGGGCAGCCCCAGCATTTT. V is TRBV2 and J is TRBJ1-5, with no clear D. The germline V and J ends were trimmed by 2 bases and 7 bases, with 9 bases remaining between them. Germline CDR1 and CDR2: SNHLY and FYNNEI. This CDR3 has 13 residues.

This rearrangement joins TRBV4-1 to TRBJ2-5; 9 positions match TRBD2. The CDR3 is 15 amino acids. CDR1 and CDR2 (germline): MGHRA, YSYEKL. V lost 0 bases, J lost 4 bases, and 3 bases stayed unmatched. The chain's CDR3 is CASSQEIAGVETQYF. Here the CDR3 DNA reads TGCGCCAGCAGCCAAGAAATAGCGGGGGTAGAGACCCAGTACTTC.

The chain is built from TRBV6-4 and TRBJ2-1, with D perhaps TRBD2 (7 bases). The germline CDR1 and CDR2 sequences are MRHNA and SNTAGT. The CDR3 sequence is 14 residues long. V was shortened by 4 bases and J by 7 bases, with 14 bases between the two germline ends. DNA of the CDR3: TGTGCCAGCAGTGGGACTAGGAGGGGGAATGAGCAGTTCTTC. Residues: CASSGTRRGNEQFF.

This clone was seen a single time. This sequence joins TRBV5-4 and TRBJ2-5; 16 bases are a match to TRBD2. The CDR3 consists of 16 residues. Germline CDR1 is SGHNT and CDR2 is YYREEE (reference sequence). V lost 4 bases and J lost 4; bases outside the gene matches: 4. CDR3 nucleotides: TGTGCCAGCAGCAAGGGACTAGCGGGGGGGCCAGAGACCCAGTACTTC. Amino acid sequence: CASSKGLAGGPETQYF. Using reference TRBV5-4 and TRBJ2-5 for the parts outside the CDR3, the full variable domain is ETGVTQSPTHLIKTRGQQVTLRCSSQSGHNTVSWYQQALGQGPQFIFQYYREEENGRGNFPPRFSGLQFPNYSSELNVNALELDDSALYLCASSKGLAGGPETQYFGPGTRLLVL.

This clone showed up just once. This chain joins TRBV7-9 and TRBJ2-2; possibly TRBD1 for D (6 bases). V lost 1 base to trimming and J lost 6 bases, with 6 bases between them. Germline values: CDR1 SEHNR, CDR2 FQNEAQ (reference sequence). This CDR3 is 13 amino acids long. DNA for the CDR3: TGTGCCAGCAGCTTAGACAGGGCCGGGGAGCTGTTTTTT. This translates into CASSLDRAGELFF.

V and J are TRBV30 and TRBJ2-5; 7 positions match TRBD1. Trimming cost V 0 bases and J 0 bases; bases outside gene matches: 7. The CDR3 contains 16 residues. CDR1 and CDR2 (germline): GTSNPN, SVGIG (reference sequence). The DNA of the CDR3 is TGTGCCTGGAGTGTAGGAGTGACAGGGTACCAAGAGACCCAGTACTTC. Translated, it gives CAWSVGVTGYQETQYF.